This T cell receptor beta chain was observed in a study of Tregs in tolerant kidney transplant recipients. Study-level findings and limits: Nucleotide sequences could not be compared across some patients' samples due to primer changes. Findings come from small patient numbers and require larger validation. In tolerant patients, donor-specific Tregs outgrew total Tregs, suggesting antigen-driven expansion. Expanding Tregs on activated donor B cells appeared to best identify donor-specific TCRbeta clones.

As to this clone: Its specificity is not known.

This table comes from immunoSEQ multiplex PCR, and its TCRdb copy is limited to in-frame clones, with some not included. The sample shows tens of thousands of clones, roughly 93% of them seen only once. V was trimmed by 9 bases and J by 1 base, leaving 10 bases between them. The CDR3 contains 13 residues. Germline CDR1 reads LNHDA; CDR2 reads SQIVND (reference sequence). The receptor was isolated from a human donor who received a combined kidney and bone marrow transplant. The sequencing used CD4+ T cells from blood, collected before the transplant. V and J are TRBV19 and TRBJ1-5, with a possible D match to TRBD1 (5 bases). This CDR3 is CASSGGSNQPQHF. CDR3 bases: TGTGCCAGCAGTGGGGGGAGCAATCAGCCCCAGCATTTT.